A single sample gave rise to the 18 T cell receptor beta chains below, sequenced in a study of T cell clusters in autoimmune cytopenias. One tube held mixed TRB-A and TRB-B primer pools for touch-down PCR. TCRdb re-called the multiplex PCR reads and gives one entry per CDR3 protein, without DNA. The sample yields fewer than 8,500 distinct CDR3 sequences, of which the top ten take up 9.5% to 10%. Each sample's input was around 250 ng genomic DNA, 38,000 or so genome equivalents. These data are also associated with another study on T cell repertoires in aging, cancer and after chemotherapy.

The sequenced sample was peripheral blood. The receptors shown here come from a human donor in good health.

In terms of frequency, this clonotype is medium-sized. This sequence joins TRBV29-1 and TRBJ1-2; TCRdb indicates TRBD1, and absent DNA this call remains unverified. The CDR3 has 13 residues. The germline V gene has CDR1 SQVTM and CDR2 ANQGSEA. This CDR3 is CSVEKGVNYGYSF.

This clonotype is deemed medium-sized by its frequency. The gene calls are TRBV18 and TRBJ2-5; TCRdb returns TRBD2, unconfirmable since there is no DNA. The CDR3 length is 16 residues. Germline CDR1 is KGHSH and CDR2 is LQKENI. CDR3 sequence: CASSPLAGPTQETQYF.

The gene calls are TRBV19 and TRBJ1-2; TCRdb proposes TRBD1, but this gene call is untestable without DNA. The V gene's germline CDR1 is LNHDA and CDR2 SQIVND (reference sequence). This CDR3 has 14 amino acids. CDR3 sequence: CASSIGGPTFGYTF.

V and J are TRBV11-2 and TRBJ1-4; as DNA is missing, the TRBD1 call by TCRdb cannot be tested. The CDR3 is 17 residues long. Germline CDR1 SGHAT, CDR2 FQNNGV. The CDR3 protein is CASSLAGRLATNEKLFF.

This clonotype shows up as medium-sized (0.01 to 0.1%) by frequency. CDR3 sequence: CASSLGNSYNEQFF. V is TRBV7-6 and J is TRBJ2-1. The CDR3 has 14 residues. Germline V gene data show CDR1 as SGHVS and CDR2 as FNYEAQ.

This chain connects TRBV27 to TRBJ2-3. The CDR3 consists of 13 residues. Germline V gene lookup returns CDR1 MNHEY and CDR2 SMNVEV (reference sequence). CDR3 residues: CASTPTSTDTQYF.

This clonotype is called medium-sized (0.01 to 0.1%) based on its frequency. J is TRBJ1-2 and V is TRBV6-1. CDR3 length: 14 amino acids. Germline CDR1 and CDR2: MNHNS and SASEGT. CDR3 sequence: CASSEFGHRYGYTF.

In terms of frequency, this clonotype is medium-sized. The chain uses TRBV19 and TRBJ2-2; TCRdb reports TRBD1, a call that lacks DNA to check it against. Germline lookup yields CDR1 LNHDA and CDR2 SQIVND (reference sequence). CDR3 length: 14 residues. The CDR3 protein is CATLDRANTGELFF.

This chain joins TRBV6-1 and TRBJ1-4; TCRdb names TRBD1, which stays unverified in the absence of DNA. CDR3 length: 16 amino acids. Germline V lookup: CDR1 MNHNS, CDR2 SASEGT. The CDR3: CASTQERGSANEKLFF.

V gene TRBV11-1 combines with J gene TRBJ1-2; TCRdb gives TRBD1 as the D gene, but with no DNA this cannot be confirmed. This CDR3 has 15 amino acids. Germline V gene sequence: CDR1 SGHAT, CDR2 FQDESV (reference sequence). The CDR3 loop reads CASSLVQGRSYGYTF.

The V call is TRBV10-3, the J call TRBJ2-1; the D gene TCRdb calls, TRBD1, cannot be checked with no DNA. The length of the CDR3 is 14 residues. Germline V gene lookup returns CDR1 ENHRY and CDR2 SYGVKD. This chain's CDR3 is CAISDWDRTNEQFF.

J is TRBJ2-7 and V is TRBV18; TCRdb's D call, TRBD1, is unchecked because there is no DNA. This CDR3 spans 20 amino acids. Germline-derived CDR1 and CDR2 are KGHSH and LQKENI. CDR3: CASSPTYWDRVLRESYEQYF.

The chain couples TRBV5-6 to TRBJ2-3; TCRdb's D call of TRBD2 is untestable without DNA. The CDR3 length is 15 residues. CDR1 is SGHDT, CDR2 YYEEEE, per germline. CDR3: CASSPLQGIGDTQYF.

The V and J genes are TRBV6-5 and TRBJ1-5. Germline V gene data show CDR1 as MNHEY and CDR2 as SVGAGI. There are 15 residues in the CDR3. CDR3 amino acids: CASSYDGGSIKPQHF.

This CDR3 is CACPGPNQETQYF. V is TRBV30 and J is TRBJ2-5; the TRBD1 assignment by TCRdb is unverifiable without DNA. The CDR3 length is 13 residues. The V gene's germline CDR1 is GTSNPN and CDR2 SVGIG (reference sequence).

The gene calls are TRBV6-5 and TRBJ1-5; TCRdb reports TRBD1, a call that lacks DNA to check it against. Germline V gene lookup returns CDR1 MNHEY and CDR2 SVGAGI. The CDR3 consists of 15 residues. This chain's CDR3 is CASRNDRDPNQPQHF.

The chain is built from TRBV10-3 and TRBJ2-3; TCRdb's assignment of TRBD2 cannot be checked, as there is no DNA. Germline-derived CDR1 and CDR2 are ENHRY and SYGVKD. The CDR3 sequence is 16 residues long. This chain's CDR3 is CAIRTTSGGAPDTQYF.

The V gene is TRBV12-3 or TRBV12-4, the J gene TRBJ2-5. CDR3 length: 12 amino acids. The CDR3 protein is CASSLPNGPQYF.